The rows below give T cell receptor beta chains drawn from one sample of a study of shared clonotypes between healthy human individuals. Measured with immunoSEQ multiplex PCR; TCRdb has only the in-frame clones, and not every one. The table lists about 1.1 million clones, approximately 80% of them singletons. Source material: memory CD4+ T cells from PBMCs. The receptor source for this set is a man between 18 and 35 years old in good health. Some clones in this sample may be carry-over from other donors' samples. Each CDR3 is given with its conserved first and last residue. Each record gives: J gene, D gene, V gene, clone size, CDR3 DNA, CDR3 protein. A D gene is named only where the DNA matches it firmly. Size is stated for part of the rows, as once, few or many counts, or as a class when the clone is expanded.

>TRBJ2-1|.|TRBV6-5|.
TGTGCCAGCAGCCTAACCCCGGCCAGATACAATGAGCAGTTCTTC
CASSLTPARYNEQFF
>TRBJ1-3|.|TRBV29-1|.
TGCAGCGCGGACGCTCGCTCTGGAAACACCATATATTTT
CSADARSGNTIYF
>TRBJ2-7|TRBD2|TRBV11-2|.
TGTGCCAGCAGCTCGACTAGCGGGAGCTACGAGCAGTACTTC
CASSSTSGSYEQYF
>TRBJ1-2|.|TRBV6-6|.
TGTGCCAGCAGTTCCCCGACCGAGTATGGCTACACCTTC
CASSSPTEYGYTF
>TRBJ2-5|.|TRBV7-2|.
TGTGCCAGCAGCTTAGTGGGCGAGACCCAGTACTTC
CASSLVGETQYF
>TRBJ1-4|.|TRBV2|.
TGTGCCACCGGTGGACGGGCGGGTGAAAAACTGTTTTTT
CATGGRAGEKLFF
>TRBJ2-3|.|TRBV28|.
TGTGCCAGCACCCCACTGGGGGGGGCCCCAGATACGCAGTATTTT
CASTPLGGAPDTQYF
>TRBJ2-1|TRBD2|TRBV5-1|.
TGCGCCAGCAGCTTGGTGGCGGGAGAATACAATGAGCAGTTCTTC
CASSLVAGEYNEQFF
>TRBJ2-2|.|TRBV5-1|.
TGCGCCAGCAGCCCGCAGGCTAGCTTCCCCGGGGAGCTGTTTTTT
CASSPQASFPGELFF
>TRBJ2-3|TRBD2|TRBV28|.
TGTGCCAGCAGTATCCTTCTAGCGGCAGCTAGCACAGATACGCAGTATTTT
CASSILLAAASTDTQYF
>TRBJ1-2|TRBD1|TRBV5-4|.
TGTGCCAGCAGCTTGGGGGCTCGGACAGGGTATGGCTACACCTTC
CASSLGARTGYGYTF
>TRBJ2-1|.|TRBV30|.
TGTGCCTGGAGTGTTTCCGGGGGTGAGCAGTTCTTC
CAWSVSGGEQFF
>TRBJ1-5|.|TRBV28|.
TGTGCCAGCAGAGGGGCTACCTATAGCAATCAGCCCCAGCATTTT
CASRGATYSNQPQHF
>TRBJ2-1|.|TRBV11-2|once
TGTGCCAGCAGCTCGTTAAGGTCTCACCCTAATGAGCAGTTCTTC
CASSSLRSHPNEQFF
>TRBJ1-5|.|TRBV6-6|.
TGTGCCAGCAGCCCCGATTTAACCAATCAGCCCCAGCATTTT
CASSPDLTNQPQHF
>TRBJ2-7|TRBD1|TRBV18|.
TGTGCCAGCTCACAGGGGGCTTCAACCTACGAGCAGTACTTC
CASSQGASTYEQYF